One sample yielded the 2 T cell receptor beta chains listed below, sequenced in a study of blood T cell repertoires in COVID-19. Clones were sequenced by immunoSEQ multiplex PCR, and TCRdb holds only the in-frame ones, with some missing. Of about 200,000 clones detected, about 84% appear once; the ten largest clones hold approximately 7.9%. The sample was peripheral blood. Receptors originate from an elderly woman with acute or convalescent COVID-19.

The CDR3 DNA reads TGTGCCACCAGCAAAGAGCGGAGCCGAGAGAGTGAGCAGTACTTC. This codes for CATSKERSRESEQYF. The chain employs TRBV15 and TRBJ2-7; tentative D call: TRBD2 (5 bases). Germline V gene lookup returns CDR1 LNHNV and CDR2 YYDKDF (reference sequence). There are 15 residues in the CDR3. The V end was cut by 4 bases, the J end by 7 bases, with 20 bases between.

As concerns this clone: The same CDR3 is also encoded by other DNA sequences in this sample. The V gene is TRBV5-1, the J gene TRBJ2-7; TRBD2 aligns across 12 bases. Per germline, CDR1 SGHRS and CDR2 YFSETQ. After removal of 1 base from V and 4 bases from J, the junction contained 0 bases not matched to a gene. CDR3 length: 14 residues. The CDR3 DNA reads TGCGCCAGCAGCTTGACTAGCGGGGGGTACGAGCAGTACTTC. It encodes CASSLTSGGYEQYF.